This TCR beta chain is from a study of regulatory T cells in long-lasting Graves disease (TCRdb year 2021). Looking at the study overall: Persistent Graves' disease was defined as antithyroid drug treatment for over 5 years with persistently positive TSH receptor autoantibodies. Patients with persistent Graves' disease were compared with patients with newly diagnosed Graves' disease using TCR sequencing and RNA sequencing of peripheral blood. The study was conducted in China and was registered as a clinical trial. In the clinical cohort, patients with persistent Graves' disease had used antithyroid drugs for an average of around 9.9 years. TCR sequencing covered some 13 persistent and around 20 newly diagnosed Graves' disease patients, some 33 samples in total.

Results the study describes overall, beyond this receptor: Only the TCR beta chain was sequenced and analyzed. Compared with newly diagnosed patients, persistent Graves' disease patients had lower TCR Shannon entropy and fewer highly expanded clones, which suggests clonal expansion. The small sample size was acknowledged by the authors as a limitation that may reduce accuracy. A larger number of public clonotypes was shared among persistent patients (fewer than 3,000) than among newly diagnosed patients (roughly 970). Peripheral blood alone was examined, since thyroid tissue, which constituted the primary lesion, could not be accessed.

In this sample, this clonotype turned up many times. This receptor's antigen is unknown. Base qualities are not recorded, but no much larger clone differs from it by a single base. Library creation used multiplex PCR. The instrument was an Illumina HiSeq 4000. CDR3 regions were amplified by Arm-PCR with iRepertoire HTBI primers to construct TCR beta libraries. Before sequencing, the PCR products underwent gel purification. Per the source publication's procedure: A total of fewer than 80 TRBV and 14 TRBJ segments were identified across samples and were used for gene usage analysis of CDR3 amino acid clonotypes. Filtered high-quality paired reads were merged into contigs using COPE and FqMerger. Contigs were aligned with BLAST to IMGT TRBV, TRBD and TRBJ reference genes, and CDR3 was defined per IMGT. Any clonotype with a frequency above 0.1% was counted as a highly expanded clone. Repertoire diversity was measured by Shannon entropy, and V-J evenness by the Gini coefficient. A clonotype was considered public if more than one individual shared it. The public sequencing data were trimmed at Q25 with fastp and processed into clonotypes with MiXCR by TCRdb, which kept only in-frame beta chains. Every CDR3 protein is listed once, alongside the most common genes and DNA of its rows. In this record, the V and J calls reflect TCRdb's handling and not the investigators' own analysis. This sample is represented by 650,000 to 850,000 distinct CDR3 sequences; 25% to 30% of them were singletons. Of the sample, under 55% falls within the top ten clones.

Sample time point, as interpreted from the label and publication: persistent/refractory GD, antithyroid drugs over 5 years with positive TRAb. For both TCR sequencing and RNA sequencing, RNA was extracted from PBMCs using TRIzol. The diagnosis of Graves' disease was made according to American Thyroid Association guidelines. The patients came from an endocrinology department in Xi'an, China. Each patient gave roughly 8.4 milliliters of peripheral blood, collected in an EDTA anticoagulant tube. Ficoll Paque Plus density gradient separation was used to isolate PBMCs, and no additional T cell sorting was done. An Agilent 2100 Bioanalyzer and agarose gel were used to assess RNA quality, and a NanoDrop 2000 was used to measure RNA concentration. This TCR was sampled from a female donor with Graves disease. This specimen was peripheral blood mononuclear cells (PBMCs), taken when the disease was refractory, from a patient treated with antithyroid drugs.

This receptor carries the CDR3 CSASSLAETTGTQYF. At the DNA level, the sequence is TGCAGTGCTAGTTCACTAGCGGAGACGACTGGGACCCAGTACTTC. This chain is built from TRBV20-1 and TRBJ2-5; the junction holds 8 bases that match TRBD2. From the cysteine through the phenylalanine, the CDR3 covers 15 amino acids. Of all the DNA, just the CDR3 is kept, 45 bases in frame from base 1. Looking up the germline V gene (reference sequence) yields CDR1 DFQATT and CDR2 SNEGSKA. Here V drops 3 bases and J drops 7 bases, and the junction holds 13 bases not matched to any gene.